In its sample, the clone carrying this TCR beta chain was seen many times. The data belong to a study of type 1 regulatory T cells. Across the whole study: T-allo10 is a Tr1-enriched, alloantigen-specific CD4 T cell product made in vitro.

MiXCR, applied by TCRdb to the reads, yields one record per CDR3 protein. The sample lists approximately 19,000 distinct CDR3 sequences, roughly 10% occurring once. Germline CDR1 and CDR2: MNHEY and SVGAGI. This CDR3 is 20 amino acids long. Unmatched junction bases numbered 17, after V lost 5 bases and J lost 0 bases. The gene calls are TRBV6-5 and TRBJ2-1, with TRBD2 identical over 9 bases. The receptor's source is a human donor in good health. Sequenced: CD4+ T cells, either the whole sample or a sorted fraction (not recorded which). The CDR3 reads CASSTGIRTSARSSYNEQFF. The CDR3, as DNA: TGTGCCAGCAGTACGGGGATTAGGACTAGCGCTAGGAGCTCCTACAATGAGCAGTTCTTC.